This T cell receptor (beta chain) was sequenced during a study of blood T cells in healthy people across ages (dated by TCRdb to between 2014 and 2017). Broadly, across the study: In model experiments, template switching captured about one uniquely barcoded TCR beta cDNA molecule for every two T cells. Age-related changes in TCR beta repertoire diversity were measured in the study by deep sequencing normalized with unique cDNA molecular identifiers. Four age groups were formed from the donors: young (average about 15 years), middle-aged (approximately 40), aged (62) and long-lived (roughly 81). To avoid experimental bias, donors of different ages were spread randomly across the sequencing lanes. The study analyzed two additional independent replicas of 1 million unique cDNA reads from the same blood draw for two donors, one aged 18 to 29 and one aged 80 or older.

Library generation was performed with 5' RACE. Sequencing relied on an Illumina HiSeq 2500. A second PCR of roughly 6 to 12 cycles was performed with a sample-barcoded 5' primer and a J-beta primer mix. Each TCR beta cDNA molecule received a unique molecular identifier from a template-switch 5' adaptor carrying 12 random nucleotides. At least 2.5 million CDR3-containing paired-end reads were obtained from each sample. First-strand cDNA synthesis was performed from all RNA using the Mint cDNA synthesis kit, with priming by a TRBC-specific oligonucleotide. Following uracil-DNA glycosylase treatment, a first 18-cycle PCR with universal primers M1SS and BC2_uni_R was performed on all cDNA. The study's processing was this. Each sample was normalized by randomly selecting 1 million high-quality reads, each carrying a distinct molecular identifier. Reads sharing molecular identifiers were discarded rather than binned into consensus sequences. MiTCR, run with a Q25 quality threshold and the strictest error-elimination algorithm, handled CDR3 identification, clonotype clustering and error correction. A nonparametric unseen species model using Euler transformation provided a lower-bound estimate of total TCR beta diversity. TCRdb redid the processing of the public reads, applying fastp at Q25 and MiXCR, and retained in-frame beta chains. A single entry per CDR3 protein holds the most common genes and DNA from its merged rows. TCRdb, not the original authors, processed these V and J calls. This sample gives just under 900,000 distinct CDR3 sequences in total; about 30% of them show up just once. Clones ranked in the top ten supply 15% to 20% of the sample.

For this chain, trimming is 6 bases at the V end and 2 bases at the J end, and the number of junction bases without a gene match is 7. Via the germline V gene, CDR1 is MDHEN and CDR2 SYDVKM. The CDR3 measures 15 amino acids from cysteine to phenylalanine. Kept here is only the CDR3 DNA, which spans 45 bases and is read in frame from base 1. The research as a whole found: The CMV infection status of donors was not known, potentially confounding age-related changes in expanded clonotypes. Bulk unsorted PBMC profiling prevented conclusive comparison of naive and antigen-experienced compartments. As age increased, observed TCR beta diversity per million T cells dropped in a roughly linear way, and a significant reduction was already evident by age roughly 40. Total diversity estimates from one million sequenced T cells were considered lower bounds and underestimates. The long-lived group showed more naive CD4+ T cells, fewer expanded clones and increased TCR diversity than the aged group, suggesting age selection. There was a strong correlation between observed TCR beta diversity and the percentage of naive T cells measured by flow cytometry.

The approximately 39 donors, aged roughly 6 to 95 years, were systemically healthy Caucasian individuals from Russia. Around 9.9 milliliters of peripheral blood were collected from each donor into EDTA-treated Vacutainer tubes. PBMCs were isolated by Ficoll-Paque density-gradient centrifugation, with at least 7 million obtained per sample. Trizol reagent was used to extract total RNA from PBMCs, with at least 5 micrograms per sample. The percentages of naive CD45RAhigh/CD27high T cells were determined by flow cytometry on a PBMC aliquot from every donor. Ten or more counts support this clonotype. Its antigen is currently not known. No base qualities exist here, and no much larger clone lies one base off it.

The chain is made from TRBV28 and TRBJ2-7, and TRBD2 aligns with 10 junction nucleotides. The source material was blood. The TCR originated in a woman of 80 years or more in good health. The CDR3 protein: CASRPRTSGTYEQYF. The DNA sequence reads TGTGCCAGCAGGCCACGGACTAGCGGAACCTACGAGCAGTACTTC.